This is a list of T cell receptor beta chains from one sample in a study of T-cell memory formation after mild COVID-19. TCRdb analysed the 5' RACE reads with MiXCR anew, one entry per CDR3 protein. Among approximately 350,000 distinct CDR3 sequences listed, over 13% were seen once. Sequencing used PBMCs or a T cell subset sorted from them (not recorded which). The origin of the receptors is a man between 18 and 35 years old who had mild COVID-19 (a few samples of this study predate the infection). Cell type and time point are not known. CDR3s include the opening cysteine and the closing phenylalanine or tryptophan. A D gene is named only where the DNA matches it firmly. Some rows have no size entry. The others give once, few or many, or a class for an expanded clone.

clone_size	d_call	j_call	v_call	cdr3_aa	cdr3_nt
NA	TRBD2	TRBJ2-5	TRBV12-3/TRBV12-4	CASTGTSGGWGETQYF	TGTGCCAGCACCGGGACTAGCGGGGGGTGGGGAGAGACCCAGTACTTC
NA	NA	TRBJ1-4	TRBV12-2	CASRTDRNIMKNCFF	NA
once	NA	TRBJ1-1	TRBV6-6	CASSYTEDETEAFF	TGTGCCAGCAGTTACACTGAAGACGAGACTGAAGCTTTCTTT
few	NA	TRBJ2-1	TRBV5-4	CASSFDGYSYNEQFF	TGTGCCAGCAGCTTCGACGGGTACTCCTACAATGAGCAGTTCTTC
few	TRBD2	TRBJ2-3	TRBV24-1	CATSGRIRGGGTDTQYF	TGTGCCACCAGTGGACGAATACGGGGGGGCGGAACAGATACGCAGTATTTT
NA	TRBD1	TRBJ2-3	TRBV5-1	CASSLAGTGVTDTQYF	TGCGCCAGCAGCTTGGCCGGGACAGGGGTCACAGATACGCAGTATTTT
NA	TRBD1	TRBJ1-2	TRBV4-2	CASSQENSGGYYGYTF	TGTGCCAGCAGCCAAGAGAACTCAGGGGGATACTATGGCTACACCTTC
NA	NA	TRBJ2-5	TRBV3-1	CASSLKGSAQETQYF	TGTGCCAGCAGCCTTAAGGGGTCAGCTCAAGAGACCCAGTACTTC
once	NA	TRBJ2-3	TRBV5-1	CASSLEASAPNTQYF	TGCGCCAGCAGCTTGGAAGCTAGCGCTCCTAATACGCAGTATTTT
few	NA	TRBJ1-1	TRBV6-5	CASSYQQELNTEAFF	TGTGCCAGCAGTTATCAACAGGAACTGAACACTGAAGCTTTCTTT
NA	NA	TRBJ2-1	TRBV7-8	CGSRDNYNEQFF	TGTGGCAGCCGGGACAACTACAATGAGCAGTTCTTC
NA	TRBD2	TRBJ2-3	TRBV7-2	CSASGGARDTQYF	TGTTCTGCTAGCGGGGGGGCTAGGGATACGCAGTATTTT
many	NA	TRBJ1-1	TRBV6-6	CASTRQAYTEAFF	TGTGCCAGCACAAGACAGGCCTACACTGAAGCTTTCTTT
many	NA	TRBJ1-1	TRBV21-1	CASSKGGTEAFF	TGTGCCAGCAGCAAAGGGGGCACTGAAGCTTTCTTT
NA	TRBD1	TRBJ1-1	TRBV10-3	CAISESTGSTEAFF	TGTGCCATCAGTGAGTCGACAGGGAGCACTGAAGCTTTCTTT
NA	NA	TRBJ2-4	TRBV6-6	CASIISPLAKNIQYF	TGTGCCAGCATCATCAGTCCCCTAGCCAAAAACATTCAGTACTTC
NA	TRBD1	TRBJ1-2	TRBV5-1	CASSPATGVNYGYTF	TGCGCCAGCAGCCCGGCCACAGGGGTTAACTATGGCTACACCTTC
NA	NA	TRBJ1-1	TRBV10-3	CAISEAEGGSTNTEAFF	TGTGCCATCAGTGAGGCCGAGGGAGGCTCGACTAACACTGAAGCTTTCTTT
NA	NA	TRBJ1-1	TRBV12-3/TRBV12-4	CASSSGVILNTEAFF	TGTGCCAGCAGTTCAGGGGTCATCTTGAACACTGAAGCTTTCTTT
many	NA	TRBJ2-2	TRBV7-3	CASSPSPGELFF	TGTGCCAGCAGCCCCAGTCCCGGGGAGCTGTTTTTT
many	TRBD1	TRBJ1-5	TRBV20-1	CSADRAHQPQHF	TGCAGCGCCGACAGGGCCCATCAGCCCCAGCATTTT
many	TRBD2	TRBJ2-3	TRBV29-1	CSASGGSTDTQYF	TGCAGCGCAAGCGGGGGTAGCACAGATACGCAGTATTTT